This T cell receptor (beta chain) was sequenced in a study of a mutant IDH1 vaccine in newly diagnosed glioma. Study information: Patients got radiotherapy, temozolomide, or both beforehand, and most got both.

Time point specified: week 5, during vaccination. Each dose delivered 300 ug of mutant IDH1 20-mer peptide subcutaneously with imiquimod. Newly diagnosed WHO grade 3 or 4 IDH1-mutant, ATRX-lost astrocytomas were identified in the donors. TCRdb's table, derived via immunoSEQ multiplex PCR, lists solely in-frame clones and lacks some. The table records 9,500 to 14,000 clones, roughly 91% of them present only once. V was pared by 3 bases and J by 0 bases, with 4 bases of the junction left unmatched. Germline CDR1 reads ENHRY; CDR2 reads SYGVKD. The CDR3 extends over 15 amino acids. Concerning this clone: What it binds is unknown.

This clonotype was obtained from a woman between 40 and 50 years old with glioma. Some clones in this sample may be carry-over from other donors' samples. The specimen comprised PBMCs, sampled from a glioma patient whose treatment included an IDH1 peptide vaccine. The chain is built from TRBV10-3 and TRBJ2-7; 8 nucleotides align to TRBD1. The chain's CDR3 is CAISDSGQASYEQYF. CDR3 sequence (DNA): TGTGCCATCAGTGATTCGGGACAGGCCTCCTACGAGCAGTACTTC.